The 6 T cell receptor beta chains in this list originate from one sample, sequenced in a study. TCRdb reprocessed the 5' RACE reads via MiXCR and lists one record per CDR3 protein. The sample carries over 40,000 distinct CDR3 sequences, 22% recorded once. Cells sorted as Tregs were CD4+, CD25+ and CD127-/low. Sequencing was carried out using Tregs sorted from a lymph node. The origin of the receptors is a female donor with breast cancer.

This clonotype appeared many times. This chain links TRBV18 with TRBJ1-2, with a possible D match to TRBD1 (6 bases). Germline V lookup: CDR1 KGHSH, CDR2 LQKENI. CDR3 length: 13 amino acids. V lost 5 bases and J lost 2, with 9 bases in between. Here the CDR3 DNA reads TGTGCCAGCTCATCAGACAGGAACTATGGCTACACCTTC. Encoded protein: CASSSDRNYGYTF. Full variable domain (rest looked up from reference TRBV18 and TRBJ1-2): NAGVMQNPRHLVRRRGQEARLRCSPMKGHSHVYWYRQLPEEGLKFMVYLQKENIIDESGMPKERFSAEFPKEGPSILRIQQVVRGDSAAYFCASSSDRNYGYTFGSGTRLTVV.

The chain links TRBV20-1 to TRBJ2-7; possible D gene TRBD2, 6 bases. V shed 4 bases and J shed 0 bases, with 13 bases lying between them. Germline values: CDR1 DFQATT, CDR2 SNEGSKA (reference sequence). There are 14 residues in the CDR3. The CDR3 here is CSATRDSNSYEQYF. CDR3 DNA sequence: TGCAGTGCTACCCGGGACTCTAACTCCTACGAGCAGTACTTC.

The table lists this clonotype with many counts. This chain links TRBV29-1 with TRBJ2-1, with 11 nucleotides matching TRBD1. V lost 6 bases to trimming and J lost 6 bases; unmatched junction nucleotides: 4. Looked up from germline, CDR1 is SQVTM and CDR2 is ANQGSEA. This CDR3 is built from 13 residues. This CDR3 is CSVGQGAGNEQFF. CDR3 in DNA: TGCAGCGTCGGACAGGGGGCGGGCAATGAGCAGTTCTTC.

Turning to this clonotype: At one end, the junction sequence differs from germline, possibly due to a read error. The V gene is TRBV30, the J gene TRBJ2-7; D is possibly TRBD1 (6 bases). Germline values: CDR1 GTSNPN, CDR2 SVGIG (reference sequence). The CDR3 loop spans 11 amino acids. The CDR3 is CASGRGKEPYF. In nucleotides, the CDR3 is TGTGCCTCTGGAAGGGGGAAAGAGCCGTACTTC.

The CDR3 DNA follows: TGCAGTGCTAGAGCTCCGACTACCAGCAATCAGCCCCAGCATTTT. Translated, it gives CSARAPTTSNQPQHF. V gene TRBV20-1 combines with J gene TRBJ1-5; D is uncertain. Trimming took 1 base from V and 1 from J, leaving 11 bases between them. The length of the CDR3 is 15 residues. In germline, CDR1 is DFQATT, CDR2 SNEGSKA (reference sequence).

Judged by abundance, this clonotype is medium-sized. The genes are TRBV20-1 and TRBJ1-1; the match to TRBD1 covers 9 bases. CDR1 is DFQATT, CDR2 SNEGSKA, per germline (reference sequence). The CDR3 has 13 residues. Unmatched junction bases numbered 8, after V lost 5 bases and J lost 7 bases. The CDR3 is CSAYSGQGNEAFF. The DNA of the CDR3 is TGCAGTGCTTATTCCGGACAGGGGAATGAAGCTTTCTTT.